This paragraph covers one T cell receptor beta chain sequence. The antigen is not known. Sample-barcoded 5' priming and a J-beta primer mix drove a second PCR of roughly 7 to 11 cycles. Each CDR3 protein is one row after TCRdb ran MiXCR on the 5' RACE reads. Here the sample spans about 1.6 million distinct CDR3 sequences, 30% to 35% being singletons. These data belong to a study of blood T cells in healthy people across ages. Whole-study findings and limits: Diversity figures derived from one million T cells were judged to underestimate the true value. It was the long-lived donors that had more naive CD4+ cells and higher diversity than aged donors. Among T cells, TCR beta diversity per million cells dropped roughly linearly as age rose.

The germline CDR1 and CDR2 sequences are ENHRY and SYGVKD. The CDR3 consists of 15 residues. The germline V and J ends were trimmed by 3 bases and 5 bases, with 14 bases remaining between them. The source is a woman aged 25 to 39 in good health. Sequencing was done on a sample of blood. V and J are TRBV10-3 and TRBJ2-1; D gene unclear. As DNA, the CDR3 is TGTGCCATCAGTGACTCGGCTAGTCCCAACAATGAGCAGTTCTTC. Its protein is CAISDSASPNNEQFF.